Below, 10 T cell receptor beta chains from the same sample are listed, as sequenced in a study of beta chain features in type 1 diabetes. These receptors have no identified antigens. Broader study findings: TCRB CDR3s were moderately but significantly shorter in Type 1 diabetes patients in all four CD4+ subsets.

Sequenced material consisted of expressed TCRB transcripts (all of the isolated RNA was reverse transcribed). Sequenced by immunoSEQ multiplex PCR; TCRdb stores in-frame clones only, minus some. The sample contains 630,000 or so clones, over 11% of which appear only once. Sequenced input: naive CD4+ T cells from blood. All receptors come from a man between 18 and 29 years old with type 1 diabetes.

As DNA, the CDR3 is TGTGCCAGCAATTCGGGGGGACTCGAGACCCAGTACTTC. Protein product: CASNSGGLETQYF. This sequence joins TRBV6-6 and TRBJ2-5; 7 bases agree with TRBD2. Germline V gives CDR1 MNHNY, CDR2 SVGAGI (reference sequence). The CDR3 totals 13 residues. V was clipped by 7 bases and J by 5 bases; unmatched bases: 7.

The chain has TRBV30 and TRBJ1-5; D is possibly TRBD1 (6 bases). Trimming shortened V by 8 bases and J by 2 bases, and 19 bases separated the two germline ends. The CDR3 is made up of 15 amino acids. CDR1 and CDR2 (germline): GTSNPN, SVGIG (reference sequence). In DNA, the CDR3 is TGTGCCCCCTATTTGGCGGGGGCAGGCAATCAGCCCCAGCATTTT. It yields the protein CAPYLAGAGNQPQHF.

The chain is built from TRBV7-2 and TRBJ2-2; perhaps D is TRBD1 or TRBD2 (5 bases each). Germline CDR1 and CDR2: SGHTA and FQGNSA. With 1 base removed from V and 0 bases from J, the gap between germline ends came to 9 bases. CDR3 length: 16 amino acids. CDR3 coding DNA: TGTGCCAGCAGCTTAGTGGGGACGGCGAACACCGGGGAGCTGTTTTTT. Residues: CASSLVGTANTGELFF.

This sequence joins TRBV18 and TRBJ2-5; D unresolved. This CDR3 is 14 amino acids long. CDR1 and CDR2 from the germline V gene are KGHSH and LQKENI. V lost 4 bases, J lost 0 bases, and 9 bases lay in between. The CDR3 loop reads CASSLDSYQETQYF. CDR3 DNA sequence: TGTGCCAGCTCACTCGACTCGTACCAAGAGACCCAGTACTTC.

This clone was counted between two and nine times. The rearrangement joins TRBV6-5 to TRBJ1-2; D is uncertain. The germline CDR1 and CDR2 sequences are MNHEY and SVGAGI. This CDR3 has 14 residues. V was shortened by 6 bases and J by 7 bases, with 18 bases between the two germline ends. The chain's CDR3 is CASSPARAASGYTF. For the CDR3, the DNA is TGTGCCAGCAGCCCCGCGAGGGCCGCTAGTGGCTACACCTTC.

In its sample, this clone was seen a few times. The chain is built from TRBV29-1 and TRBJ1-1; no definite D call. Germline loops: CDR1 SQVTM, CDR2 ANQGSEA. The ends were cut back, 0 bases at V and 0 bases at J, with 8 bases in the middle. This CDR3 is built from 14 residues. The CDR3 loop reads CSVEDRTLNTEAFF. CDR3 DNA sequence: TGCAGCGTTGAAGATCGGACCCTGAACACTGAAGCTTTCTTT.

This clone has a handful of counts. The chain links TRBV30 to TRBJ2-6; D gene ambiguous. The germline V and J ends were trimmed by 7 bases and 14 bases, with 15 bases remaining between them. Germline CDR1 reads GTSNPN; CDR2 reads SVGIG (reference sequence). The CDR3 has 11 residues. The CDR3 sequence: CASATGNILTF. CDR3 in DNA: TGTGCCTCCGCGACCGGAAATATCCTGACTTTC.

The chain employs TRBV28 and TRBJ2-1, with D perhaps TRBD1 (6 bases). CDR1 is MDHEN and CDR2 is SYDVKM in the germline V gene. The CDR3 consists of 15 residues. V lost 5 bases and J lost 4, with 15 bases in between. As DNA, the CDR3 is TGTGCCAGCAGTCCAGTGCCACAGGGATACAATGAGCAGTTCTTC. This encodes CASSPVPQGYNEQFF.

This clone was detected a few times. The rearrangement uses TRBV4-1 and TRBJ1-2; 8 bases align to TRBD1. Germline loops: CDR1 MGHRA, CDR2 YSYEKL. J lost 7 bases, V lost 4 bases, and 11 bases had no gene match. The CDR3 is 15 amino acids. The CDR3 reads CASSPPGQVTTGYTF. Written as DNA, the CDR3 is TGCGCCAGCAGCCCACCGGGACAGGTGACGACTGGCTACACCTTC.

This clone was seen only a few times. The J gene is TRBJ2-5, the V gene TRBV30; perhaps TRBD2 as D (6 bases). From germline, CDR1 is GTSNPN and CDR2 SVGIG (reference sequence). This CDR3 comprises 12 residues. V lost 5 bases to trimming and J lost 5 bases, with 12 bases between them. CDR3 loop: CAWGRGTETQYF. CDR3 sequence (DNA): TGTGCCTGGGGACGGGGGACGGAGACCCAGTACTTC.